The clone carrying this T cell receptor (beta chain) was detected many times. Its antigen is not identified. The trim removed 6 bases at V and 4 bases at J, leaving 10 bases unmatched. This CDR3 has 15 amino acids. CDR1 is MGHRA, CDR2 YSYEKL, per germline. The sample originates from a study of shared clonotypes between healthy human individuals. General study results and limits: Across subsets, estimated richness was generally greater for naive than for memory populations. The researchers took only blood, and tissue repertoires probably look different. Naive CD4 clonotypes were shared across a few donors at around 5.4%.

The test was conducted at deep level. Produced via immunoSEQ multiplex PCR; TCRdb's table is partial and in-frame only. This sample has hundreds of thousands of clones, with around 73% found just once. This TCR was recovered from a woman in her thirties in good health. Sequencing used memory CD4+ T cells sorted from blood. Subset given: CD45RA-negative fraction. The chain has TRBV4-1 and TRBJ2-3; TRBD2 matches 7 bases. For the CDR3, the DNA is TGCGCCAGCAGTTCGGTGGGAGGGGTGTCAGATACGCAGTATTTT. Translation: CASSSVGGVSDTQYF.